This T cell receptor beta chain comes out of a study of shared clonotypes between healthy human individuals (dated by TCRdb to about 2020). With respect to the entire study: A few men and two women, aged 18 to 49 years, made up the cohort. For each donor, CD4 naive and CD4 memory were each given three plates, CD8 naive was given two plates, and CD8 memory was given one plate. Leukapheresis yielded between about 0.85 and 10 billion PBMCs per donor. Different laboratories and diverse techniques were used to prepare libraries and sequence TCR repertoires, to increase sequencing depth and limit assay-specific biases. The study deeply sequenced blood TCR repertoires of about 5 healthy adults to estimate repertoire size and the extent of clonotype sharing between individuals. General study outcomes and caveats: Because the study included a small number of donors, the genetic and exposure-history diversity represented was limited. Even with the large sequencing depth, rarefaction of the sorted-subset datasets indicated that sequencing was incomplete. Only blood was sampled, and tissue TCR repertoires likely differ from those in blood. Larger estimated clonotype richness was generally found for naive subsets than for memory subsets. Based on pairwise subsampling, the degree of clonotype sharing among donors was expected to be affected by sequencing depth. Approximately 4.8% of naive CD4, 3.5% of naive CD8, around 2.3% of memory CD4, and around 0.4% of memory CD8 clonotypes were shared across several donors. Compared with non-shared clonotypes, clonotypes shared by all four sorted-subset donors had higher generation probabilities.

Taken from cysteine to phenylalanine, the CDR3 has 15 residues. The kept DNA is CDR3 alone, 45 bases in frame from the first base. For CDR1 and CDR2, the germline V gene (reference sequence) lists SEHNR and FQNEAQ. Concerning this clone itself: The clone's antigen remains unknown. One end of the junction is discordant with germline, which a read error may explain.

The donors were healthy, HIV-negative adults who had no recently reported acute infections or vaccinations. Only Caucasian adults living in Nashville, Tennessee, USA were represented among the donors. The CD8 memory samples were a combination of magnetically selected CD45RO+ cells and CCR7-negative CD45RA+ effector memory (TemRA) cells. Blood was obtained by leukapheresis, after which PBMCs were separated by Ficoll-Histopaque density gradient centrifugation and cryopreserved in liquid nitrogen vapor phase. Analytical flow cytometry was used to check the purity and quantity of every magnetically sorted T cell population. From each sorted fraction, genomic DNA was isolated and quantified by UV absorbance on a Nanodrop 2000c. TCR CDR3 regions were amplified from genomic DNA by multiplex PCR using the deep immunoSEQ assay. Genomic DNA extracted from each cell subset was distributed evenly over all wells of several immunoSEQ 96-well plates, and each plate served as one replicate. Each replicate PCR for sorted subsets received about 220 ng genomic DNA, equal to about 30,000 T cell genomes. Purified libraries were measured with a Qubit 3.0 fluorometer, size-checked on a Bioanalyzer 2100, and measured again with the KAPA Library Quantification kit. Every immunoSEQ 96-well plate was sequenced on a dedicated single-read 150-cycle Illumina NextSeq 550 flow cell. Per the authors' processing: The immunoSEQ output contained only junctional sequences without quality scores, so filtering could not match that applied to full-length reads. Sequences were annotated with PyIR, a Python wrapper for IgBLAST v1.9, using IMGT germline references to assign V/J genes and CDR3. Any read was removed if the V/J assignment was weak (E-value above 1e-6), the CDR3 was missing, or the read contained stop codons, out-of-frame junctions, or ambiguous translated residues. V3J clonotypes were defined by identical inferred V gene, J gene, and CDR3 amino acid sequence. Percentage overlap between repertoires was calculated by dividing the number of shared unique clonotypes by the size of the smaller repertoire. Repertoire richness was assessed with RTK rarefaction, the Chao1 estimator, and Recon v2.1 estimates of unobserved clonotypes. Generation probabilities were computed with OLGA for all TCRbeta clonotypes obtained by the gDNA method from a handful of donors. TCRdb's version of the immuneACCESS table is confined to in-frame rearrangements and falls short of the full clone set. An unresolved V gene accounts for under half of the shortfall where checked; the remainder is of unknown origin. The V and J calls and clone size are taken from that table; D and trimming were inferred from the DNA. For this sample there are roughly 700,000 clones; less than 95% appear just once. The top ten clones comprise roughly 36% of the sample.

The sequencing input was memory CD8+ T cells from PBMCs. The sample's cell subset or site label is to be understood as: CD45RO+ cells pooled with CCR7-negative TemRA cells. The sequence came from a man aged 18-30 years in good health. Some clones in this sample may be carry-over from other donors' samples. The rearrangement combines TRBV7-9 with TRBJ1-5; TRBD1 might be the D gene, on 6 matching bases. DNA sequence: TGCGCCAGCAGCCAAAGCTACAGGGACAATCAGCCCCAGCATTTT. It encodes CASSQSYRDNQPQHF.